Below, 27 T cell receptor beta chains from the same sample are listed, as sequenced in a study of T cells after yellow fever vaccination. TCRdb re-analysed the 5' RACE reads in MiXCR, keeping a single row per CDR3 protein. The profile covers around 300,000 distinct CDR3 sequences, with around 4.5% appearing a single time and approximately 20% taken by the ten largest. The sequenced sample was PBMCs, obtained 15 days after the yellow fever booster vaccination. The receptors originated from a man aged 18 to 30 who received the YFV17D yellow fever vaccine.

This clonotype was counted between two and nine times. V gene TRBV12-3 or TRBV12-4 combines with J gene TRBJ2-7; 8 bases fit TRBD1. The CDR3 covers 14 residues. V was pared by 6 bases and J by 3 bases, with 7 bases of the junction left unmatched. CDR3 sequence: CASRSTGDSYEQYV. The CDR3 region has the DNA TGTGCCAGCAGATCGACAGGGGACAGCTACGAGCAGTACGTC.

This clonotype came up a few times. The J gene is TRBJ1-3, the V gene TRBV11-2; the match to TRBD1 covers 9 bases. This CDR3 contains 17 residues. Per germline, CDR1 SGHAT and CDR2 FQNNGV. V lost 2 bases and J lost 2; bases outside the gene matches: 7. For the CDR3, the DNA is TGTGCCAGCAGCTTATTTGGGACAGGGCTACCTGGAAACACCATATATTTT. It is translated as CASSLFGTGLPGNTIYF.

This clonotype was seen many times. The chain carries TRBV6-5 and TRBJ2-7; unclear D gene. The germline V gene has CDR1 MNHEY and CDR2 SVGAGI. The CDR3 has 13 residues. Trimming removed 6 bases at V and 7 bases at J, with 16 bases between. The CDR3, as DNA: TGTGCCAGCAGCCCCTATGGCCTGGGGGAGCAGTACGTC. Translating gives CASSPYGLGEQYV.

This sequence joins TRBV20-1 and TRBJ2-3; unclear D gene. This CDR3 spans 14 amino acids. Trimming removed 3 bases at V and 2 bases at J, with 12 bases between. Germline V gene lookup returns CDR1 DFQATT and CDR2 SNEGSKA (reference sequence). Here the CDR3 reads CSASIKLYTDTQYF. The CDR3 bases are TGCAGTGCTAGTATTAAACTTTACACAGATACGCAGTATTTT.

This chain links TRBV20-1 with TRBJ2-5; D gene unclear. This CDR3 has 12 residues. V lost 0 bases, J lost 3 bases, and 5 bases lay in between. The V gene's germline CDR1 is DFQATT and CDR2 SNEGSKA (reference sequence). The CDR3 region is CSARDQEETQYF. CDR3 DNA: TGCAGTGCTAGAGATCAAGAAGAGACCCAGTACTTC.

J is TRBJ2-7 and V is TRBV27; 8 bases align to TRBD1. The CDR3 is 16 amino acids. The junction had 14 bases not matched to a gene; V was cut back by 6 bases and J by 4 bases. Germline loops: CDR1 MNHEY, CDR2 SMNVEV (reference sequence). CDR3 region: CASSLSFIGQGYEQYF. In nucleotides, the CDR3 is TGTGCCAGCAGCCTTTCGTTCATAGGACAGGGATACGAGCAGTACTTC.

This clonotype came up many times. This chain joins TRBV20-1 and TRBJ1-2; D may be TRBD1 (6 bases). The V end was cut by 0 bases, the J end by 4 bases, with 12 bases between. The CDR3 is 14 amino acids. From germline, CDR1 is DFQATT and CDR2 SNEGSKA (reference sequence). The CDR3 coding sequence is TGCAGTGCTAGAGAGCACAGGGATATCTATGGCTACACCTTC. Protein: CSAREHRDIYGYTF.

This clonotype was detected many times. The genes are TRBV6-2 or TRBV6-3 and TRBJ1-5; TRBD1 matches at 7 bases. Germline V gene sequence: CDR1 MNHEY, CDR2 SVGEGT. The CDR3 covers 15 residues. With 5 bases clipped from V and 0 bases from J, the junction kept 4 bases outside the gene matches. CDR3 bases: TGTGCCAGCAGTCCAAGGACAGGTAGCAATCAGCCCCAGCATTTT. Its protein is CASSPRTGSNQPQHF.

This clonotype was seen more than once but under ten times. The chain combines TRBV3-1 with TRBJ2-7, with D tentatively TRBD1 (6 bases). This CDR3 has 14 residues. The germline V and J ends were trimmed by 0 bases and 5 bases, with 11 bases remaining between them. Germline CDR1 LGHDT, CDR2 YNNKEL (reference sequence). CDR3 residues: CASSQDRGSDEQYF. The CDR3 coding sequence is TGTGCCAGCAGCCAAGACAGGGGATCGGACGAGCAGTACTTC.

Many counts were recorded for this clonotype. V usage is TRBV18 and J usage is TRBJ2-7, with D unclear. Germline values: CDR1 KGHSH, CDR2 LQKENI. Trimming shortened V by 2 bases and J by 8 bases, and 13 bases separated the two germline ends. The CDR3 loop spans 13 amino acids. CDR3 in DNA: TGTGCCAGCTCACCATCTACGGGTCGCAAGCAGTACTTC. The encoded protein is CASSPSTGRKQYF. Using reference TRBV18 and TRBJ2-7 for the parts outside the CDR3, the full variable domain is NAGVMQNPRHLVRRRGQEARLRCSPMKGHSHVYWYRQLPEEGLKFMVYLQKENIIDESGMPKERFSAEFPKEGPSILRIQQVVRGDSAAYFCASSPSTGRKQYFGPGTRLTVT.

This clonotype has ten or more counts. CDR3 nucleotides: TGTGCCAGCAGTTTGGTGGTCGCGGGGGGGATTGAGCAGTTCTTC. Protein sequence: CASSLVVAGGIEQFF. The chain is built from TRBV12-3 or TRBV12-4 and TRBJ2-1, with 9 bases lining up with TRBD2. The CDR3 sequence is 15 residues long. V shed 3 bases, J shed 9 bases, and the junction held 9 bases outside the gene matches.

This chain connects TRBV7-9 to TRBJ1-1, with D possibly TRBD1 on 5 matching bases. Germline CDR1 and CDR2: SEHNR and FQNEAQ (reference sequence). The CDR3 has 15 amino acids. V was shortened by 5 bases and J by 2 bases, with 15 bases between the two germline ends. The CDR3 sequence is CASSAGWGDNTEAFF. Written as DNA, the CDR3 is TGTGCCAGCAGCGCGGGGTGGGGCGACAACACTGAAGCTTTCTTT. The complete variable domain, with remaining parts taken from reference TRBV7-9 and TRBJ1-1, reads DTGVSQNPRHKITKRGQNVTFRCDPISEHNRLYWYRQTLGQGPEFLTYFQNEAQLEKSRLLSDRFSAERPKGSFSTLEIQRTEQGDSAMYLCASSAGWGDNTEAFFGQGTRLTVV.

This clonotype was found many times. This rearrangement joins TRBV30 to TRBJ2-1; D is perhaps TRBD2 (6 bases). CDR3 size: 12 residues. Looked up from germline, CDR1 is GTSNPN and CDR2 is SVGIG (reference sequence). Trimming left V 3 bases short and J 12 bases short, with 15 bases between. In DNA, the CDR3 is TGTGCCTGGAGCATTACGGGGGAGGTGCAGTTCTTC. Translation gives CAWSITGEVQFF. The variable domain in full, with the rest retrieved from reference TRBV30 and TRBJ2-1, is SQTIHQWPATLVQPVGSPLSLECTVEGTSNPNLYWYRQAAGRGLQLLFYSVGIGQISSEVPQNLSASRPQDRQFILSSKKLLLSDSGFYLCAWSITGEVQFFGPGTRLTVL.

At least ten counts were recorded for this clonotype. The J gene is TRBJ1-6, the V gene TRBV11-2, with a tentative D call TRBD1 (5 bases). Germline-derived CDR1 and CDR2 are SGHAT and FQNNGV. CDR3 size: 14 residues. V lost 5 bases and J 6 bases, leaving 11 bases between the germline ends. CDR3 bases: TGTGCCAGCAGCATCGGGACTGGTAATTCACCCCTCCACTTT. This codes for CASSIGTGNSPLHF.

In its sample, this clonotype was seen many times. The V gene is TRBV20-1, the J gene TRBJ1-4; D ambiguous. The V end lost 5 bases, the J end lost 1 base, and 11 bases lay between the germline ends. Germline-derived CDR1 and CDR2 are DFQATT and SNEGSKA (reference sequence). This CDR3 comprises 14 residues. CDR3 in amino acids: CSADHRITNEKLFF. In DNA, the CDR3 is TGCAGTGCTGACCATCGGATAACTAATGAAAAACTGTTTTTT.

This clonotype was recorded many times. This chain links TRBV2 with TRBJ1-1; D gene uncertain. The CDR3 spans 14 residues. The germline V gene encodes CDR1 SNHLY and CDR2 FYNNEI. The V end lost 8 bases, the J end lost 5 bases, and 18 bases lay between the germline ends. The CDR3 here is CASGEQNRETEAFF. CDR3 coding DNA: TGTGCCAGCGGCGAGCAAAATCGGGAGACTGAAGCTTTCTTT.

This clonotype has a count of ten or more. The chain carries TRBV4-1 and TRBJ2-7; D perhaps matches TRBD1 (5 bases). Germline CDR1 reads MGHRA; CDR2 reads YSYEKL. CDR3 length: 17 amino acids. V was cut by 0 bases and J by 2 bases, with 17 bases left in between. CDR3 nucleotides: TGCGCCAGCAGCCAAGATTTCCGTCAGGGTGGTCCCTACGAGCAGTACTTC. Protein: CASSQDFRQGGPYEQYF.

The chain uses TRBV25-1 and TRBJ1-4, with D unclear. The germline V and J ends were trimmed by 7 bases and 5 bases, with 8 bases remaining between them. The CDR3 covers 12 residues. Germline CDR1 is MGHDK and CDR2 is SYGVNS. This chain's CDR3 is CASNTRNEKLFF. The CDR3 nucleotides are TGTGCCAGCAACACAAGGAATGAAAAACTGTTTTTT.

The rearrangement uses TRBV24-1 and TRBJ2-5; 9 positions agree with TRBD1. Trimming took 9 bases from V and 1 from J; bases not matched to a gene: 5. Germline loops: CDR1 KGHDR, CDR2 SFDVKD. The CDR3 is 14 residues long. In DNA form, the CDR3 reads TGTGCCACCCGGGACAGGGATACCCAAGAGACCCAGTACTTC. Translation: CATRDRDTQETQYF.

The table lists this clonotype with many counts. The chain is built from TRBV27 and TRBJ2-3, with D maybe TRBD1 (6 bases). Germline CDR1 reads MNHEY; CDR2 reads SMNVEV (reference sequence). The CDR3 totals 17 residues. V shed 2 bases and J shed 3 bases, with 18 bases lying between them. The DNA of the CDR3 is TGTGCCAGCAGTTTAACCGCAGGGGACGTGAGGACAGATACGCAGTATTTT. Its protein is CASSLTAGDVRTDTQYF.

The chain uses TRBV9 and TRBJ2-7; no clear D gene. Deletions cut 0 bases from V and 5 bases from J, with 12 bases between. The CDR3 is 14 amino acids. Germline V CDR1 and CDR2: SGDLS, YYNGEE. The chain's CDR3 is CASSVGTVRDEQYF. As DNA, the CDR3 is TGTGCCAGCAGCGTAGGGACGGTCCGGGACGAGCAGTACTTC.

V usage is TRBV12-3 or TRBV12-4 and J usage is TRBJ2-7; 10 bases map to TRBD1. This CDR3 spans 14 amino acids. V gave up 4 bases and J gave up 7 bases; unmatched junction bases: 7. In DNA form, the CDR3 reads TGTGCCAGCAGTTCGACAGGGGGCACCGATGAGCAGTACTTC. Residues: CASSSTGGTDEQYF.

This clonotype was detected only a few times. The chain combines TRBV7-6 with TRBJ2-1; TRBD1 matches 12 bases. The trim removed 5 bases at V and 9 bases at J, leaving 11 bases unmatched. The CDR3 is 16 residues long. Germline values: CDR1 SGHVS, CDR2 FNYEAQ. CDR3 in amino acids: CASSAQKGQGAGEQFF. The CDR3 coding sequence is TGTGCCAGCAGCGCCCAAAAGGGACAGGGGGCAGGTGAGCAGTTCTTC.

This clonotype has just a few counts. The V gene is TRBV20-1, the J gene TRBJ2-3; D is perhaps TRBD2 (5 bases). Trimming took off 0 bases at V and 2 bases at J, with 9 bases between the two ends. The CDR3 covers 14 residues. Germline CDR1 DFQATT, CDR2 SNEGSKA (reference sequence). The CDR3 spells CSARDGGNTDTQYF. The CDR3 DNA reads as TGCAGTGCTAGAGATGGAGGAAACACAGATACGCAGTATTTT.

The V call is TRBV7-9, the J call TRBJ2-3; D is unclear. This CDR3 has 15 amino acids. The ends were cut back, 2 bases at V and 4 bases at J, with 13 bases in the middle. Germline CDR1 SEHNR, CDR2 FQNEAQ (reference sequence). The CDR3 protein is CASSLLGLRSDTQYF. The DNA of the CDR3 is TGTGCCAGCAGCTTACTTGGGCTTAGGTCAGATACGCAGTATTTT.

This sequence joins TRBV24-1 and TRBJ2-2; 10 bases are shared with TRBD1. Per germline, CDR1 KGHDR and CDR2 SFDVKD. Germline trimming cut 4 bases from V and 6 bases from J; bases unmatched to any gene: 4. The CDR3 covers 15 residues. Written as DNA, the CDR3 is TGTGCCACCAGTGAATCGGGACAGGGGTCCGGGGAGCTGTTTTTT. It is translated as CATSESGQGSGELFF.

The chain has TRBV13 and TRBJ2-7; 9 bases agree with TRBD1. CDR3 length: 13 amino acids. With 5 bases clipped from V and 9 bases from J, the junction kept 8 bases outside the gene matches. The germline gives CDR1 PRHDT, CDR2 FYEKMQ (reference sequence). The CDR3 bases are TGTGCCAGCAGCGGGGACAGGGTGGCGAGGCAGTACTTC. It specifies CASSGDRVARQYF.